This T cell receptor (beta chain) comes out of a study of molecular identifiers for immune sequencing clone quantification. The CDR3 is made up of 15 amino acids. CDR1 is SGHNT and CDR2 is YYREEE in the germline V gene (reference sequence). Trimming at V came to 4 bases and at J to 3 bases, leaving 9 bases not matched to a gene. This clonotype was counted many times. Each CDR3 protein gets one entry after TCRdb re-called the PCR reads with MiXCR. Of hundreds of thousands of distinct CDR3 sequences in the sample, 25% were seen once. Sequencing was carried out using naive CD8+ T cells from blood, with Jurkat cell RNA spiked in. The sample's subset: FACS-sorted CD8+CD4-CCR7+CD45RA+ naive T cells. This sequence was found in a human donor in good health. Some libraries in this study had Jurkat cell RNA spiked in. The chain is built from TRBV5-4 and TRBJ2-5, with 7 bases lining up with TRBD2. CDR3 bases: TGTGCCAGCAGCGAGAGCGGACTAGTCGAAGAGACCCAGTACTTC. Translating gives CASSESGLVEETQYF.